This T cell receptor beta chain came from a study of cytomegalovirus exposure and HLA in healthy donors. About the research overall: It was reported in a later analysis that the approximately 120 validation repertoires used the same platform as the approximately 600 first-cohort repertoires. General study results and limits: The authors confirmed in vitro that a few CMV-associated chains were specific for CMV antigens. The study flagged approximately 180 TCR beta chains as cytomegalovirus-associated.

Clones were sequenced by immunoSEQ multiplex PCR, and TCRdb holds only the in-frame ones, with some missing. Of under 200,000 clones listed, about 90% were seen once; the top ten hold more than 2.5%. Germline CDR1 reads SEHNR; CDR2 reads FQNEAQ (reference sequence). The CDR3 extends over 16 amino acids. The ends lost 0 bases at V and 3 bases at J; junction bases unmatched: 4. A note on this clone: Its antigen is as yet unknown.

The receptor was isolated from a woman aged 18-29 years in good health and CMV-seropositive. Sequenced input: PBMCs. The chain employs TRBV7-9 and TRBJ2-7; 11 nucleotides agree with TRBD2. The CDR3 sequence is CASSLATSGRFYEQYF. CDR3 nucleotide sequence: TGTGCCAGCAGCTTAGCTACTAGCGGGAGATTCTACGAGCAGTACTTC.